The present entry profiles one T cell receptor beta chain with its context. Its antigen remains unknown. The record originates from a study of cytomegalovirus exposure and HLA in healthy donors. Use of 60 Vbeta and 13 Jbeta primers characterized the PCR. Repertoires were generated with immunoSEQ multiplex PCR, while TCRdb's copy carries only in-frame clones and drops some. Altogether about 240,000 clones are present, about 81% being singletons, with the ten largest covering almost 8%. Study-level findings and limits: About 87% or about 30% of the time was how often most TCR beta V segments were productive, according to an earlier analysis. Looking again later, the authors saw that most CMV-associated TCR beta chains seemed HLA-restricted.

The CDR3 loop spans 14 amino acids. The V gene's germline CDR1 is MNHEY and CDR2 SVGAGI. The V segment lost 1 base and the J segment 8 bases; nucleotides outside the gene matches: 5. Material for sequencing was PBMCs. The sequence was obtained from a woman aged 60-75 years in good health and CMV-seropositive. This rearrangement joins TRBV6-5 to TRBJ1-2; 9 bases fit TRBD1. The CDR3 nucleotides are TGTGCCAGCAGTTACTACAGGGGGCGGGAGGGCTACACCTTC. Its translation is CASSYYRGREGYTF.